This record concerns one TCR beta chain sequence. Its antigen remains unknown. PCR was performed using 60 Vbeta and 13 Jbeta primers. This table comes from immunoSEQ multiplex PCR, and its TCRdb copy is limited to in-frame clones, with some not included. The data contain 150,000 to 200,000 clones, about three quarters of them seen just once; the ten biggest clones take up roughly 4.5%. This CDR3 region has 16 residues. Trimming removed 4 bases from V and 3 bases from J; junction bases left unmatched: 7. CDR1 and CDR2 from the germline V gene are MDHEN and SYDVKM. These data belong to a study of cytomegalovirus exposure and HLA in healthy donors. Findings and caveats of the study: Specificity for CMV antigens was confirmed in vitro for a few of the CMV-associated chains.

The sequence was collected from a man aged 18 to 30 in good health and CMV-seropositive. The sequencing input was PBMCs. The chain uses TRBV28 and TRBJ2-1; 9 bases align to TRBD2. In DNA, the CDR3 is TGTGCCAGCAGTTCTCTGACTAGCGGCCGCTACAATGAGCAGTTCTTC. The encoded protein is CASSSLTSGRYNEQFF.